This T cell receptor beta chain was captured by sequencing in a study of identical twins (dated by TCRdb to 2016 to 2018). For context, the study as a whole: The study deep-sequenced TCR alpha and beta repertoires from monozygotic twins, unrelated adults of various ages and cord blood to test whether fetal clonotypes persist. To rule out contamination, the twin experiments were replicated at different times with different library preparation protocols. Overall study results and their limits: Because the same donors could not be followed over many years, the conclusions relied on cross-sectional statistical analysis. In beta out-of-frame sequences, excess twin sharing was weaker, because having fewer shared sequences lowered the signal-to-noise ratio. Compared with coincidental sharing between unrelated individuals, out-of-frame TCR alpha sequences shared between twins showed an excess of sequences with low generation probability. Invariant T cells such as MAIT and iNKT could partly confound zero-insertion analyses, although diverse VJ usage argued against such confounding for most clonotypes. Fewer insertions were carried by abundant cord blood beta clonotypes; a weaker similar trend was observed in young adult naive repertoires, while no such trend was observed in memory repertoires. Recombination models systematically underestimated out-of-frame TCR alpha sharing in monozygotic twins but agreed with sharing between unrelated individuals.

This clonotype was observed a few times. The target of this receptor is not known. No clone much larger than this one lies a single base away; base qualities are absent. Every donor in the study was a healthy Caucasian. The twin cohort comprised three pairs of female monozygotic twins, all aged roughly 18 to 30 years. CD4+ and CD8+ T cell populations were isolated with positive isolation kits from Invitrogen. Library preparation used 5' RACE. Sequencing instrument: Illumina HiSeq 2000. A universal primer binding site was introduced by template switching, and a unique molecular identifier was present in the final cDNA, enabling accurate counting of TCR cDNA molecules. Specific primers in the conserved constant-segment region were used to synthesize first-strand cDNA for TCR alpha and beta chains. Each cDNA library was double barcoded, with a SMART-Mk sample barcode plus Illumina barcodes, to control for contamination. Two successive PCR steps introduced TruSeq adapter sequences along with Illumina sample barcodes. TCR alpha and beta cDNA libraries were sequenced on the Illumina HiSeq platform with custom primers. The source study handled its data this way. Raw reads were processed with MiGEC to extract unique molecular identifiers, and MiXCR was used to determine CDR3 positions. For each individual, recombination models were inferred using an EM algorithm with the repgenHMM and IGoR tools. The analysis of shared clonotypes was done with the tcR package in R, with sharing normalized by the product of cloneset sizes. To study raw recombination without the effects of thymic and clonal selection, out-of-frame nonproductive sequences were analyzed. In TCRdb, the public reads were trimmed at Q25 with fastp and aligned with MiXCR, with productive beta chains retained. Entries are consolidated by CDR3 protein sequence, retaining the most common genes and DNA. These V and J calls originate from TCRdb's pipeline instead of the authors' own analysis. The sample profile shows around 480,000 distinct CDR3 sequences; 14% of them were found once. Around 0.57% of the sample is in the top ten clones.

V sheds 2 bases and J sheds 2 bases, leaving 9 bases between their ends. The CDR3 goes from the cysteine to the phenylalanine over 13 residues. The sequence is cut down to CDR3 DNA, 39 bases in frame from base 1. Reading the germline V gene (reference sequence) gives CDR1 DFQATT and CDR2 SNEGSKA. This sample also belongs to another study, concerning yellow fever vaccine responses in identical twins. The second study also describes: The authors reported that the T cell response to vaccination in identical twins appeared partly convergent and partly personalized. In identical twins, the study followed T cell clones that responded to the vaccine with precision.

The sample consisted of CD4+ T cells sorted from blood. The receptor chain draws on TRBV20-1 and TRBJ1-1; perhaps TRBD1 is the D gene, with 5 bases matching. The source of this sequence is a woman between 18 and 30 years old in good health. The nucleotides are TGCAGTGCTAGAAGAGGGGCAAACACTGAAGCTTTCTTT. Its coded protein is CSARRGANTEAFF.